Shown below are 29 T cell receptor beta chains from a single sample sequenced in a study of cytomegalovirus exposure and HLA in healthy donors. The PCR had 60 Vbeta and 13 Jbeta primers. Libraries were prepared by immunoSEQ multiplex PCR; TCRdb keeps only in-frame clonotypes and omits some of them. The table includes 150,000 to 200,000 clones, 65% to 85% detected once. Sequencing used PBMCs. The receptors originated from a man aged 35 to 55 in good health and CMV-seropositive.

The chain joins TRBV7-9 to TRBJ1-1; a possible D gene is TRBD1 (6 bases). Germline lookup yields CDR1 SEHNR and CDR2 FQNEAQ (reference sequence). The V end lost 2 bases, the J end lost 4 bases, and 17 bases lay between the germline ends. This CDR3 is built from 16 residues. CDR3 bases: TGTGCCAGCAGCTTAAGAGAACAGGGCGGTCGCACTGAAGCTTTCTTT. This sequence encodes CASSLREQGGRTEAFF.

The V gene is TRBV5-4, the J gene TRBJ2-5, with TRBD2 matching 10 bases. The CDR3 contains 18 residues. In germline, CDR1 is SGHNT, CDR2 YYREEE (reference sequence). V dropped 2 bases and J dropped 5; count of bases not matched to a gene: 15. CDR3 in amino acids: CASSLAQLYLAGDETQYF. CDR3 coding DNA: TGTGCCAGCAGCTTAGCCCAGCTCTATCTAGCGGGAGACGAGACCCAGTACTTC.

The V and J genes are TRBV5-4 and TRBJ1-1; D perhaps matches TRBD1 (6 bases). The V gene lost 4 bases and the J gene lost 4 bases, with 14 bases spanning the gap. The CDR3 is 14 residues long. From germline, CDR1 is SGHNT and CDR2 YYREEE (reference sequence). The CDR3 DNA follows: TGTGCCAGCAGCCGCCCCAGGGGCGCCACTGAAGCTTTCTTT. The encoded protein is CASSRPRGATEAFF.

The chain is built from TRBV7-9 and TRBJ2-1; the match to TRBD2 covers 11 bases. CDR1 and CDR2 (germline): SEHNR, FQNEAQ (reference sequence). The J segment lost 0 bases and the V segment lost 5 bases, leaving 3 bases of the junction unmatched. This CDR3 has 16 residues. The CDR3 sequence: CASSLGTSGSYNEQFF. The DNA for the CDR3 is TGTGCCAGCAGCCTCGGGACTAGCGGCTCCTACAATGAGCAGTTCTTC. Filled out from reference TRBV7-9 and TRBJ2-1, the complete variable domain reads DTGVSQNPRHKITKRGQNVTFRCDPISEHNRLYWYRQTLGQGPEFLTYFQNEAQLEKSRLLSDRFSAERPKGSFSTLEIQRTEQGDSAMYLCASSLGTSGSYNEQFFGPGTRLTVL.

This chain uses TRBV7-2 with TRBJ2-5; weak D call: TRBD2 (6 bases). Trimming removed 9 bases from V and 2 bases from J, with 19 bases in between. CDR3 length: 15 amino acids. From germline, CDR1 is SGHTA and CDR2 FQGNSA. CDR3 DNA sequence: TGTGCCAGTGAACCCGGGGGTCCCCGGCAAGAGACCCAGTACTTC. As protein: CASEPGGPRQETQYF. The variable domain in full, completed from reference TRBV7-2 and TRBJ2-5, reads GAGVSQSPSNKVTEKGKDVELRCDPISGHTALYWYRQSLGQGLEFLIYFQGNSAPDKSGLPSDRFSAERTGGSVSTLTIQRTQQEDSAVYLCASEPGGPRQETQYFGPGTRLLVL.

The V gene is TRBV7-8, the J gene TRBJ2-1; 12 bases are a match to TRBD2. J was trimmed by 0 bases and V by 5 bases; bases with no gene match: 5. Germline V CDR1 and CDR2: SGHVS, FQNEAQ. The CDR3 totals 17 residues. CDR3 region: CASSPTSGSPSYNEQFF. CDR3 nucleotides: TGTGCCAGCAGCCCGACTAGCGGGAGCCCCTCCTACAATGAGCAGTTCTTC.

This clone has just a few counts. The V gene is TRBV5-1, the J gene TRBJ2-5; 10 nucleotides agree with TRBD2. The CDR3 contains 15 residues. Germline CDR1 reads SGHRS; CDR2 reads YFSETQ. Unmatched junction bases numbered 7, after V lost 4 bases and J lost 4 bases. This chain's CDR3 is CASSLTSGPPETQYF. CDR3 bases: TGCGCCAGCAGCCTGACTAGCGGGCCTCCAGAGACCCAGTACTTC.

The chain has TRBV5-5 and TRBJ1-5, with a possible D match to TRBD1 (5 bases). The CDR3 length is 15 residues. In germline, CDR1 is SGHKS, CDR2 YYEKEE (reference sequence). Trimming left V 4 bases short and J 4 bases short, with 15 bases between. CDR3 region: CASSTNGGANQPQHF. CDR3 in DNA: TGTGCCAGCAGCACAAACGGTGGGGCGAATCAGCCCCAGCATTTT.

The chain employs TRBV9 and TRBJ2-7; the match to TRBD2 covers 8 bases. This CDR3 is built from 16 residues. Germline V lookup: CDR1 SGDLS, CDR2 YYNGEE. V was pared by 0 bases and J by 3 bases, with 8 bases of the junction left unmatched. The CDR3 nucleotides read TGTGCCAGCAGCGTAGGTTCCCTAGCGGGTTACTACGAGCAGTACTTC. This translates into CASSVGSLAGYYEQYF.

Regarding this clone: An end of the junction does not agree with germline; a read error may underlie this. The chain has TRBV4-3 and TRBJ2-6, with 11 bases lining up with TRBD1. Germline V gives CDR1 LGHNA, CDR2 YSLEER. The CDR3 loop spans 17 amino acids. This chain's CDR3 is CASSTGTGGSGANGLTF. The CDR3 DNA follows: TGCGCCAGCAGCACGGGGACAGGGGGATCTGGGGCCAACGGCCTGACTTTC.

This chain connects TRBV5-8 to TRBJ2-3; TRBD2 matches 14 bases. In germline, CDR1 is SGHTS, CDR2 YDEGEE. CDR3 length equals 16 residues. Losses at the gene ends were 5 bases for V and 3 bases for J; bases not matched to a gene: 5. For the CDR3, the DNA is TGTGCCAGCAGTTATGGGACTAGCGGGGGAACAGATACGCAGTATTTT. Translated: CASSYGTSGGTDTQYF. The full variable domain, rest sourced from reference TRBV5-8 and TRBJ2-3, is EAGVTQSPTHLIKTRGQQATLRCSPISGHTSVYWYQQALGLGLQFLLWYDEGEERNRGNFPPRFSGRQFPNYSSELNVNALELEDSALYLCASSYGTSGGTDTQYFGPGTRLTVL.

V gene TRBV7-3 combines with J gene TRBJ2-1; D unresolved. This CDR3 spans 11 amino acids. V was trimmed by 3 bases and J by 8 bases, leaving 5 bases between them. The germline CDR1 and CDR2 sequences are SGHTA and FQGTGA. The CDR3 region has the DNA TGTGCCAGCAGCTTCCCCGATGAGCAGTTCTTC. Translation: CASSFPDEQFF.

The chain links TRBV11-2 to TRBJ2-7, with TRBD2 identical over 10 bases. V shed 1 base, J shed 6 bases, and the junction held 6 bases outside the gene matches. The CDR3 sequence is 15 residues long. Germline CDR1 is SGHAT and CDR2 is FQNNGV. The CDR3 loop reads CASSLAAGGVGEQYF. The CDR3 DNA sequence: TGTGCCAGCAGCTTAGCAGCGGGAGGGGTCGGCGAGCAGTACTTC.

The genes are TRBV6-5 and TRBJ1-5; D possibly corresponds to TRBD1 (6 bases). Looked up from germline, CDR1 is MNHEY and CDR2 is SVGAGI. The CDR3 totals 14 residues. Trimming removed 4 bases at V and 6 bases at J, with 13 bases between. CDR3 sequence reads: CASSSTGSVQPQHF. CDR3 nucleotides: TGTGCCAGCAGTTCTACAGGGTCGGTTCAGCCCCAGCATTTT.

The CDR3 region has the DNA TGTGCCAGCTCTCCGAATCAGGACACCGGGGAGCTGTTTTTT. Amino acid sequence: CASSPNQDTGELFF. This chain joins TRBV18 and TRBJ2-2; D unclear. V was trimmed by 6 bases and J by 3 bases, leaving 11 bases between them. The CDR3 totals 14 residues. The V gene's germline CDR1 is KGHSH and CDR2 LQKENI.

V gene TRBV19 combines with J gene TRBJ1-5; 7 bases match TRBD1. Germline V gene lookup returns CDR1 LNHDA and CDR2 SQIVND (reference sequence). Trimming took 9 bases from V and 1 from J; bases not matched to a gene: 15. This CDR3 contains 17 residues. The CDR3 DNA is TGTGCCAGACACCCGACAGCCAGGGGGTTGAGCAATCAGCCCCAGCATTTT. Residues: CARHPTARGLSNQPQHF.

CDR3 DNA: TGTGCCAGCAGTTACGCCAAGGACTACGAGCAGTACTTC. It codes for CASSYAKDYEQYF. V and J are TRBV6-5 and TRBJ2-5, with unresolved D. The DNA end lines up better with TRBJ2-7; the J call may be wrong. The CDR3 has 13 residues. Germline-derived CDR1 and CDR2 are MNHEY and SVGAGI.

This rearrangement joins TRBV19 to TRBJ2-1, with 9 positions matching TRBD2. The germline gives CDR1 LNHDA, CDR2 SQIVND (reference sequence). V gave up 5 bases and J gave up 10 bases; unmatched junction bases: 9. This CDR3 spans 14 amino acids. The CDR3 here is CASSPESGRQEQFF. The CDR3 coding sequence is TGTGCCAGTAGTCCTGAGAGCGGGAGGCAGGAGCAGTTCTTC.

This sequence joins TRBV5-4 and TRBJ1-4; D is possibly TRBD1 (5 bases). CDR1 is SGHNT and CDR2 is YYREEE in the germline V gene (reference sequence). Trimming removed 4 bases at V and 5 bases at J, with 15 bases between. CDR3 length: 15 amino acids. The CDR3 loop is CASSASGLGNEKLFF. DNA for the CDR3: TGTGCCAGCAGCGCTTCAGGGTTGGGGAATGAAAAACTGTTTTTT. Full variable domain (remainder filled in from reference TRBV5-4 and TRBJ1-4): ETGVTQSPTHLIKTRGQQVTLRCSSQSGHNTVSWYQQALGQGPQFIFQYYREEENGRGNFPPRFSGLQFPNYSSELNVNALELDDSALYLCASSASGLGNEKLFFGSGTQLSVL.

The chain carries TRBV5-4 and TRBJ2-5; D not certain. The J call may be in error: the DNA end matches TRBJ2-7 better. The CDR3 sequence is 12 residues long. In germline, CDR1 is SGHNT, CDR2 YYREEE (reference sequence). CDR3: CASSTDDYEQYF. The DNA of the CDR3 is TGTGCCAGCAGCACGGACGACTACGAGCAGTACTTC.

This clone is a singleton in its sample. The chain employs TRBV6-1 and TRBJ1-2; a possible D gene is TRBD1 (6 bases). CDR3 length: 13 residues. CDR1 and CDR2 (germline): MNHNS, SASEGT. Trimming removed 9 bases from V and 4 bases from J, with 15 bases in between. Here the CDR3 reads CASKGDIFYGYTF. The DNA of the CDR3 is TGTGCCAGTAAGGGGGACATTTTCTATGGCTACACCTTC.

The V and J genes are TRBV19 and TRBJ2-2; 10 bases are a match to TRBD1. V lost 5 bases and J lost 7; bases outside the gene matches: 4. The germline CDR1 and CDR2 sequences are LNHDA and SQIVND (reference sequence). The CDR3 consists of 14 residues. DNA for the CDR3: TGTGCCAGTAGTTTGGGACAGGGGATCGGGGAGCTGTTTTTT. This gives the protein CASSLGQGIGELFF.

The rearrangement uses TRBV28 and TRBJ1-5; D might be TRBD1 (6 bases). Trimming removed 6 bases at V and 7 bases at J, with 19 bases between. The CDR3 runs 15 residues. Germline assignment: CDR1 MDHEN and CDR2 SYDVKM. The chain's CDR3 is CASSPPQGRGQPQHF. The CDR3 DNA reads TGTGCCAGCAGCCCTCCCCAGGGGCGGGGGCAGCCCCAGCATTTT.

The chain employs TRBV2 and TRBJ2-7; D is possibly TRBD1 (6 bases). Germline assignment: CDR1 SNHLY and CDR2 FYNNEI. The V and J ends lost 7 bases and 0 bases respectively, with 13 bases between them. The CDR3 runs to 14 residues. The CDR3, as DNA: TGTGCCAGCAAGGACAGTGCCAACTCCTACGAGCAGTACTTC. This translates into CASKDSANSYEQYF.

The chain joins TRBV23-1 to TRBJ2-1, with 7 bases lining up with TRBD2. Being an ORF, TRBV23-1 has a function that is uncertain. V was pared by 5 bases and J by 4 bases, with 8 bases of the junction left unmatched. This CDR3 contains 15 residues. Here the CDR3 reads CASSGSSSGYNEQFF. In nucleotides, the CDR3 is TGCGCCAGCAGTGGATCATCTAGCGGATACAATGAGCAGTTCTTC.

V gene TRBV7-9 combines with J gene TRBJ2-7; 8 bases match TRBD1. Germline trimming cut 3 bases from V and 10 bases from J; bases unmatched to any gene: 5. The CDR3 extends over 12 amino acids. Per the germline V gene, CDR1 is SEHNR and CDR2 is FQNEAQ (reference sequence). CDR3 residues: CASSLETGDQYF. CDR3 nucleotides: TGTGCCAGCAGCTTGGAGACAGGGGACCAGTACTTC.

The CDR3 DNA sequence: TGTGCCAGCAGTGAGATGGGTGACAGGGGTGAGACCCAGTACTTC. Translating it yields CASSEMGDRGETQYF. This chain uses TRBV6-1 with TRBJ2-5; 8 positions agree with TRBD1. Trimming removed 3 bases from V and 5 bases from J; junction bases left unmatched: 8. CDR1 and CDR2 (germline): MNHNS, SASEGT. The CDR3 is 15 residues long.

The chain has TRBV28 and TRBJ1-4, with D hard to call. The CDR3 has 17 amino acids. V gave up 1 base and J gave up 5 bases, with 17 bases separating them. Germline V CDR1 and CDR2: MDHEN, SYDVKM. CDR3 sequence: CASSLYRLGRQNEKLFF. In DNA, the CDR3 is TGTGCCAGCAGTTTATACCGCCTAGGGAGGCAGAATGAAAAACTGTTTTTT. Full variable domain (missing parts from reference TRBV28 and TRBJ1-4): DVKVTQSSRYLVKRTGEKVFLECVQDMDHENMFWYRQDPGLGLRLIYFSYDVKMKEKGDIPEGYSVSREKKERFSLILESASTNQTSMYLCASSLYRLGRQNEKLFFGSGTQLSVL.

The chain has TRBV6-6 and TRBJ2-7; D gene unclear. V gave up 4 bases and J gave up 5 bases, with 9 bases separating them. CDR3 length equals 12 residues. Germline V gene data show CDR1 as MNHNY and CDR2 as SVGAGI (reference sequence). The DNA for the CDR3 is TGTGCCAGCAGTTCAAATCAGAACGAGCAGTACTTC. Translation gives CASSSNQNEQYF.